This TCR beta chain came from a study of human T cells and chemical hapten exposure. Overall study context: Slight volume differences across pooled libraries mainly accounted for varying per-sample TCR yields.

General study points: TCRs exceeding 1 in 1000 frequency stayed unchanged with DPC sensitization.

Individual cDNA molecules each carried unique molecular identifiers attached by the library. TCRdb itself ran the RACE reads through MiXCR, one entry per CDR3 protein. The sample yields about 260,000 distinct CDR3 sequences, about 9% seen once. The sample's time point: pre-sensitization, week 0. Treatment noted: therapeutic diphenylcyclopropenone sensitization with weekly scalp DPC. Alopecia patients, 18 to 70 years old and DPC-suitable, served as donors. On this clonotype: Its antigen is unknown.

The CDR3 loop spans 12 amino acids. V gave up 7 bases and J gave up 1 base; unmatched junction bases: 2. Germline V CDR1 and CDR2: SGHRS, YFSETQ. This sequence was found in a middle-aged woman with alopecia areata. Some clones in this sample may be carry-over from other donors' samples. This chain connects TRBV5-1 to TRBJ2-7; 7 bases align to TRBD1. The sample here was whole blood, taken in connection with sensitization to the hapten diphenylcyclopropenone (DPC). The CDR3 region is CASGQVSYEQYF. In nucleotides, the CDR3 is TGCGCCAGCGGACAGGTTTCCTACGAGCAGTACTTC.